The 26 T cell receptor beta chains below were found in one sample sequenced in a study of blood T cells in healthy people across ages. A second PCR, run for roughly 7 to 11 cycles, used a sample-barcoded 5' primer plus a J-beta primer mix. TCRdb processed the 5' RACE reads anew with MiXCR; each CDR3 protein has one entry. The table lists approximately 800,000 distinct CDR3 sequences, around a quarter of them singletons. The same sample was also studied in work on T cells of mothers and their children.

The source material was blood. These receptors originate from a boy younger than 18 in good health.

This clonotype was detected a few times. The chain links TRBV7-2 to TRBJ2-1, with 7 nucleotides matching TRBD2. The junction had 8 bases not matched to a gene; V was cut back by 3 bases and J by 0 bases. Germline V gives CDR1 SGHTA, CDR2 FQGNSA. This CDR3 region has 17 residues. CDR3 in amino acids: CASSLTSGGSSYNEQFF. CDR3 nucleotide sequence: TGTGCCAGCAGCTTGACATCAGGCGGGAGCTCCTACAATGAGCAGTTCTTC. The full variable domain, its missing parts supplied by reference TRBV7-2 and TRBJ2-1, is GAGVSQSPSNKVTEKGKDVELRCDPISGHTALYWYRQSLGQGLEFLIYFQGNSAPDKSGLPSDRFSAERTGGSVSTLTIQRTQQEDSAVYLCASSLTSGGSSYNEQFFGPGTRLTVL.

This rearrangement joins TRBV7-8 to TRBJ2-1; D gene ambiguous. Trimming cost V 0 bases and J 8 bases, with 5 bases left between them. The V gene's germline CDR1 is SGHVS and CDR2 FQNEAQ. This CDR3 region has 12 residues. CDR3 DNA sequence: TGTGCCAGCAGCTTAGCTTACCATGAGCAGTTCTTC. It codes for CASSLAYHEQFF.

This clonotype was seen a few times. This rearrangement joins TRBV3-1 to TRBJ2-4; 9 positions match TRBD1. CDR3 length: 21 amino acids. J lost 7 bases, V lost 0 bases, and 22 bases had no gene match. CDR1 is LGHDT, CDR2 YNNKEL, per germline (reference sequence). CDR3 in amino acids: CASSQEVWTGDGNSERNIQYF. For the CDR3, the DNA is TGTGCCAGCAGCCAAGAAGTATGGACAGGGGACGGGAATTCGGAGAGGAACATTCAGTACTTC.

The chain employs TRBV20-1 and TRBJ1-5; weak D call: TRBD1 (6 bases). The germline V and J ends were trimmed by 3 bases and 10 bases, with 16 bases remaining between them. CDR1 is DFQATT, CDR2 SNEGSKA, per germline (reference sequence). The CDR3 is 13 residues long. CDR3 loop: CSASGQRLSPQHF. CDR3 sequence (DNA): TGCAGTGCTAGTGGACAGCGCTTGAGTCCCCAGCATTTT.

The chain carries TRBV24-1 and TRBJ2-5, with a possible D match to TRBD2 (6 bases). The better agreement between TRBJ2-1 and the DNA end casts doubt on the J call. In germline, CDR1 is KGHDR, CDR2 SFDVKD. The CDR3 sequence is 14 residues long. The chain's CDR3 is CATSDPVGDFEQFF. CDR3 DNA: TGTGCCACCAGTGATCCGGTGGGGGACTTTGAGCAGTTCTTC.

This clonotype was recorded a few times. In nucleotides, the CDR3 is TGTGCCAGCAGTTATGGCGTCCAAGAGACCCAGTACTTC. As protein: CASSYGVQETQYF. The V call is TRBV12-3 or TRBV12-4, the J call TRBJ2-5; D not resolved. The CDR3 length is 13 residues. Deletions cut 4 bases from V and 1 base from J, with 7 bases between.

This clonotype has more than one count but fewer than ten. The V and J genes are TRBV7-2 and TRBJ1-4, with TRBD1 as a possible D gene (5 bases). V lost 1 base, J lost 2 bases, and 11 bases lay in between. Germline assignment: CDR1 SGHTA and CDR2 FQGNSA. This CDR3 is 16 amino acids long. CDR3 sequence reads: CASSLDYRGTNEKLFF. As DNA, the CDR3 is TGTGCCAGCAGCTTAGATTATCGGGGGACTAATGAAAAACTGTTTTTT.

In its sample, this clonotype was seen a few times. V and J are TRBV20-1 and TRBJ2-2; D is perhaps TRBD2 (6 bases). CDR3 length: 14 amino acids. Trimming removed 6 bases from V and 7 bases from J, with 18 bases in between. The germline CDR1 and CDR2 sequences are DFQATT and SNEGSKA (reference sequence). This CDR3 is CSANRGGTVGELFF. The CDR3 coding sequence is TGCAGTGCCAACCGTGGAGGGACCGTCGGGGAGCTGTTTTTT.

The genes are TRBV27 and TRBJ1-2; D is possibly TRBD1 (6 bases). CDR3 length equals 14 residues. Deletions cut 5 bases from V and 7 bases from J, with 17 bases between. In germline, CDR1 is MNHEY, CDR2 SMNVEV (reference sequence). CDR3 in DNA: TGTGCCAGCAGTCCTCTAGGGGGGCCGGGTGGCTACACCTTC. It encodes CASSPLGGPGGYTF.

The chain has TRBV7-6 and TRBJ1-2, with a tentative D call TRBD1 (5 bases). Trimming pared 8 bases from V and 7 bases from J, leaving 20 bases between. The CDR3 covers 14 residues. The germline CDR1 and CDR2 sequences are SGHVS and FNYEAQ. The CDR3 region is CASRSTLGVGGYTF. The CDR3 nucleotides are TGTGCCAGCCGCTCTACCCTGGGGGTGGGTGGCTACACCTTC.

In its sample, this clonotype was seen a few times. V is TRBV15 and J is TRBJ2-5, with 7 bases lining up with TRBD1. Trimming at V came to 5 bases and at J to 0 bases, leaving 33 bases not matched to a gene. The V gene's germline CDR1 is LNHNV and CDR2 YYDKDF (reference sequence). CDR3 length equals 24 residues. Here the CDR3 DNA reads TGTGCCACCAGCGCACGAGGAAGCTCCTTTACAGCGAAAACTGACAGGGCCCACCAAGAGACCCAGTACTTC. It yields the protein CATSARGSSFTAKTDRAHQETQYF.

The chain links TRBV12-3 or TRBV12-4 to TRBJ2-5; D is unclear. The CDR3 has 13 residues. V lost 0 bases and J lost 0, with 2 bases in between. CDR3 DNA sequence: TGTGCCAGCAGTTTAGCCAACCAAGAGACCCAGTACTTC. The encoded protein is CASSLANQETQYF.

The genes are TRBV12-3 or TRBV12-4 and TRBJ1-3; D is ambiguous. The CDR3 extends over 16 amino acids. V lost 5 bases and J lost 0, with 14 bases in between. The CDR3 is CASSMMGRASGNTIYF. The DNA of the CDR3 is TGTGCCAGCAGTATGATGGGGAGGGCCTCTGGAAACACCATATATTTT.

This clonotype came up a few times. This chain joins TRBV7-2 and TRBJ1-2, with 7 nucleotides matching TRBD1. Looked up from germline, CDR1 is SGHTA and CDR2 is FQGNSA. J was trimmed by 4 bases and V by 4 bases; bases with no gene match: 6. The CDR3 is 14 residues long. In nucleotides, the CDR3 is TGTGCCAGCAGCTCCTGGGACAGCACCTATGGCTACACCTTC. It yields the protein CASSSWDSTYGYTF.

This clonotype was seen only a few times. The V and J genes are TRBV7-2 and TRBJ2-3, with a possible D match to TRBD2 (6 bases). From germline, CDR1 is SGHTA and CDR2 FQGNSA. Trimming stripped 3 bases from V and 0 bases from J, with 10 bases between. The CDR3 contains 15 residues. This CDR3 reads CASSFGLPSTDTQYF. DNA for the CDR3: TGTGCCAGCAGCTTCGGACTACCTAGCACAGATACGCAGTATTTT.

The rearrangement links TRBV4-3 to TRBJ2-2; D is uncertain. Germline CDR1 LGHNA, CDR2 YSLEER. V dropped 0 bases and J dropped 7 bases, with 9 bases sitting between them. The CDR3 runs 14 residues. The CDR3 reads CASSQDEVIGELFF. The CDR3 DNA is TGCGCCAGCAGCCAAGACGAAGTTATCGGGGAGCTGTTTTTT.

J is TRBJ1-1 and V is TRBV6-5; D may be TRBD1 (5 bases). This CDR3 spans 15 amino acids. The germline V gene encodes CDR1 MNHEY and CDR2 SVGAGI. V lost 5 bases and J 1 base, leaving 14 bases between the germline ends. The CDR3 reads CASSPRPGSNTEAFF. As DNA, the CDR3 is TGTGCCAGCAGTCCCAGGCCAGGGTCGAACACTGAAGCTTTCTTT.

The chain uses TRBV6-2 or TRBV6-3 and TRBJ2-7, with TRBD1 matching over 9 bases. The CDR3 runs 14 residues. V shed 6 bases, J shed 4 bases, and the junction held 7 bases outside the gene matches. Germline lookup yields CDR1 MNHEY and CDR2 SVGEGT. The CDR3 region has the DNA TGTGCCAGCAGAACCGGGACAGGGATGTACGAGCAGTACTTC. It encodes CASRTGTGMYEQYF.

J is TRBJ2-5 and V is TRBV7-2, with 7 bases aligning to TRBD2. The CDR3 totals 16 residues. V shed 5 bases and J 0 bases; nucleotides not matched to a gene: 9. Per germline, CDR1 SGHTA and CDR2 FQGNSA. The CDR3 protein is CASSEGSGYYQETQYF. For the CDR3, the DNA is TGTGCCAGCAGCGAAGGTAGCGGGTATTACCAAGAGACCCAGTACTTC.

This clonotype showed up just a few times. The CDR3 DNA reads as TGTGCCAGCAGCTTAGGAGACGGGGCTCTGTCCTACGAGCAGTACTTC. It codes for CASSLGDGALSYEQYF. The chain joins TRBV13 to TRBJ2-7; D is tentatively TRBD1 or TRBD2 (5 bases each). The V gene's germline CDR1 is PRHDT and CDR2 FYEKMQ (reference sequence). Trimming cost V 0 bases and J 1 base, with 13 bases left between them. The CDR3 contains 16 residues.

V usage is TRBV20-1 and J usage is TRBJ1-1; D call uncertain. V lost 2 bases to trimming and J lost 1 base, with 11 bases between them. The V gene's germline CDR1 is DFQATT and CDR2 SNEGSKA (reference sequence). This CDR3 region has 14 residues. CDR3 bases: TGCAGTGCTAGAATACAGAAATCGAACACTGAAGCTTTCTTT. Its translation is CSARIQKSNTEAFF.

The chain combines TRBV18 with TRBJ1-5, with D uncertain. The germline V gene encodes CDR1 KGHSH and CDR2 LQKENI. This CDR3 is 13 amino acids long. V lost 3 bases and J 5 bases, leaving 8 bases between the germline ends. CDR3: CASSPEVYQPQHF. CDR3 coding DNA: TGTGCCAGCTCACCGGAAGTATATCAGCCCCAGCATTTT.

The V gene is TRBV20-1, the J gene TRBJ2-1; the match to TRBD2 covers 10 bases. The CDR3 runs 15 residues. Germline trimming cut 4 bases from V and 5 bases from J; bases unmatched to any gene: 8. CDR1 DFQATT and CDR2 SNEGSKA come from the germline V gene (reference sequence). The CDR3 here is CSAMYPSGGNNEQFF. CDR3 DNA: TGCAGTGCTATGTATCCTAGCGGGGGTAACAATGAGCAGTTCTTC.

This clonotype was counted between two and nine times. The V and J genes are TRBV29-1 and TRBJ2-5; D is unresolved. The CDR3 spans 12 residues. Germline V gene sequence: CDR1 SQVTM, CDR2 ANQGSEA. V gave up 4 bases and J gave up 0 bases, with 6 bases separating them. The CDR3 nucleotides read TGCAGCGTTGGAAGGTACCAAGAGACCCAGTACTTC. Translation gives CSVGRYQETQYF.

This chain connects TRBV20-1 to TRBJ2-7; the D gene is possibly TRBD1 (6 bases). The germline V and J ends were trimmed by 5 bases and 1 base, with 12 bases remaining between them. CDR1 and CDR2 (germline): DFQATT, SNEGSKA (reference sequence). The CDR3 spans 13 residues. CDR3 region: CSADSGVSYEQYF. The CDR3 region has the DNA TGCAGTGCTGACTCAGGGGTATCCTACGAGCAGTACTTC.

At least ten counts were recorded for this clonotype. The chain carries TRBV13 and TRBJ2-5; the D gene is possibly TRBD2 (5 bases). This CDR3 has 13 amino acids. CDR1 is PRHDT and CDR2 is FYEKMQ in the germline V gene (reference sequence). Trimming took 7 bases from V and 5 from J, leaving 14 bases between them. CDR3 sequence: CASKSPREETQYF. CDR3 bases: TGTGCCAGCAAATCCCCAAGGGAGGAGACCCAGTACTTC.